The clone carrying this T cell receptor (beta chain) has at least ten counts. Its specificity is not known. The protocol attached unique molecular identifiers to individual cDNA molecules. TCRdb re-derived calls from the 5' RACE reads in MiXCR, one entry per CDR3 protein. The profile shows tens of thousands of distinct CDR3 sequences, over 5% of them singletons. V was clipped by 0 bases and J by 5 bases, with 6 bases between them. CDR3 length equals 12 residues. Germline loops: CDR1 SGHNT, CDR2 YYREEE (reference sequence). The data are from a study of early T cells in non-severe SARS-CoV-2 infection. On the study more broadly: Sequencing of unsorted whole blood was done on bulk RNA, leaving chains unpaired.

Study-level points and caveats: Matches to VDJdb favored anti-spike CD8 responses and missed private and CD4 specificities.

The source material was whole blood. The sequence was obtained from an adult who was a healthcare worker with PCR-confirmed SARS-CoV-2 infection or an uninfected control (not recorded which). This chain joins TRBV5-4 and TRBJ2-7; D is undetermined. The chain's CDR3 is CASSLELNEQYF. As DNA, the CDR3 is TGTGCCAGCAGCTTGGAGCTAAACGAGCAGTACTTC.